These 3 T cell receptor beta chains were all obtained from the same sample, sequenced in a study of blood T cell repertoires in COVID-19. The table came from immunoSEQ multiplex PCR; TCRdb's copy has only in-frame clones and leaves some out. Among approximately 240,000 clones, 84% were seen once, and the ten largest hold roughly 5%. What was sequenced was peripheral blood. Receptors originate from a woman in her sixties who had recovered from COVID-19.

The chain joins TRBV7-2 to TRBJ2-3; 9 bases fit TRBD2. The CDR3 contains 15 residues. J gave up 7 bases and V 1 base, and 6 bases lay outside the gene matches. Germline CDR1 and CDR2: SGHTA and FQGNSA. CDR3 loop: CASSLDAGGVYTQYF. The CDR3 DNA follows: TGTGCCAGCAGCTTAGATGCGGGGGGGGTATATACGCAGTATTTT.

DNA of the CDR3: TGTGCCAGCTCACCACGGTCCGGGGGGATTGTGGCAGCCAAAAACATTCAGTACTTC. It encodes CASSPRSGGIVAAKNIQYF. The chain carries TRBV18 and TRBJ2-4; TRBD2 matches at 7 bases. Germline V lookup: CDR1 KGHSH, CDR2 LQKENI. V dropped 1 base and J dropped 0; count of bases not matched to a gene: 12. This CDR3 spans 19 amino acids.

The chain recombines TRBV10-3 with TRBJ2-2; 14 nucleotides line up with TRBD2. This CDR3 has 17 residues. CDR1 is ENHRY, CDR2 SYGVKD, per germline. Germline trimming cut 6 bases from V and 0 bases from J; bases unmatched to any gene: 3. CDR3 nucleotides: TGTGCCATCAGGGCGGGACTAGCGGGGGCGAACACCGGGGAGCTGTTTTTT. Translated, it gives CAIRAGLAGANTGELFF.